This TCR beta chain comes out of a study of T cells of healthy individuals. This clonotype occurred many times. This CDR3 is 15 amino acids long. Germline trimming cut 2 bases from V and 7 bases from J; bases unmatched to any gene: 8. Germline V gene lookup returns CDR1 SEHNR and CDR2 FQNEAQ (reference sequence). Each CDR3 protein is one row after TCRdb ran MiXCR on the 5' RACE reads. The sample contains around 98,000 distinct CDR3 sequences, 15% to 20% of which appear only once. This sequence joins TRBV7-9 and TRBJ1-1, with 9 positions matching TRBD1. This sequence was found in a human donor in good health. In DNA, the CDR3 is TGTGCCAGCAGCTTATCCTCCGGGACAGGGATTGAAGCTTTCTTT. Its protein is CASSLSSGTGIEAFF. Using reference TRBV7-9 and TRBJ1-1 for the parts outside the CDR3, the full variable domain is DTGVSQNPRHKITKRGQNVTFRCDPISEHNRLYWYRQTLGQGPEFLTYFQNEAQLEKSRLLSDRFSAERPKGSFSTLEIQRTEQGDSAMYLCASSLSSGTGIEAFFGQGTRLTVV.